This T cell receptor beta chain appears in the sequencing data of a study of Ad26.COV2.S vaccination and SARS-CoV-2 variants. The wider study: In the COV1001 trial, the donor was in the Ad26.COV2.S arm.

Trimming took off 8 bases at V and 3 bases at J, with 10 bases between the two ends. The CDR3 has 12 residues. TCRdb's table, derived via immunoSEQ multiplex PCR, lists solely in-frame clones and lacks some. The table includes approximately 300,000 clones, around 83% detected once. Treatment meaning: some 20 received Ad26.COV2.S at low or high dose, single or two shots; roughly 5 received placebo; per-sample allocation not given. Sampling happened 63 days after the first vaccine or placebo injection. Donation was by an adult aged 18-55 years who was in Boston. The chain links TRBV12-3 or TRBV12-4 to TRBJ1-1; the D is unclear. This clonotype was sampled from a person between 18 and 59 years old who received the Ad26.COV2.S COVID-19 vaccine or a placebo. Sequenced material: peripheral blood, taken in a trial of Ad26.COV2.S vaccine versus placebo. The CDR3 here is CASHRDDTEAFF. For the CDR3, the DNA is TGTGCCAGCCACAGAGATGACACTGAAGCTTTCTTT.